This T cell receptor (beta chain) was retrieved from a study of T cell changes during pregnancy in multiple sclerosis. This table comes from immunoSEQ multiplex PCR, and its TCRdb copy is limited to in-frame clones, with some not included. The repertoire holds roughly 36,000 clones, with about nine tenths as singletons. The sample holds one count of this clone. V trimming: 2 bases; J trimming: 0 bases; junction bases outside the gene matches: 10. The CDR3 is 19 amino acids. CDR1 is MNHEY and CDR2 is SMNVEV in the germline V gene (reference sequence). The input for sequencing was CD8+ T cells from peripheral blood mononuclear cells, taken in the second trimester of pregnancy. The sequence derives from a female donor with multiple sclerosis, enrolled in a pregnancy study. The chain couples TRBV27 to TRBJ2-1, with TRBD2 matching 10 bases. The DNA of the CDR3 is TGTGCCAGCAGTTTACCCAGACTAGCGGGCGGTATCTCCTACAATGAGCAGTTCTTC. This codes for CASSLPRLAGGISYNEQFF.